There are many counts of the clone carrying this T cell receptor beta chain. Its antigen is undetermined. Attached unique molecular identifiers marked individual cDNA molecules. From the 5' RACE reads, TCRdb called clonotypes with MiXCR, one entry per CDR3 protein. Here the sample spans over 30,000 distinct CDR3 sequences, roughly 5.4% being singletons. These data originate in a study of early T cells in non-severe SARS-CoV-2 infection. About the research overall: RNA in bulk from unsorted whole blood was sequenced, and chains were unpaired. Study-wide findings and caveats: VDJdb matching skewed toward anti-spike CD8 responses, missing private and CD4 specificities.

The germline gives CDR1 LGHNA, CDR2 YNFKEQ. The length of the CDR3 is 16 residues. V shed 3 bases and J shed 0 bases, with 9 bases lying between them. V and J are TRBV4-2 and TRBJ2-6; tentative D call: TRBD1 (5 bases). The specimen was whole blood, collected at baseline. The sequence was obtained from an adult who was a healthcare worker with PCR-confirmed SARS-CoV-2 infection or an uninfected control (not recorded which). In DNA, the CDR3 is TGTGCCAGCAGCCACGCTGACAGCTCTGGGGCCAACGTCCTGACTTTC. Translation gives CASSHADSSGANVLTF.